This T cell receptor (beta chain) was identified in a study of PD-L1 blockade in urothelial cancer. For the study at large: Patients took up atezolizumab in about 2014 at 1,200 mg intravenously every 3 weeks. Analysis of blood occurred 3 weeks (second dose) and 6 weeks after treatment start.

Libraries were prepared by immunoSEQ multiplex PCR; TCRdb keeps only in-frame clonotypes and omits some of them. Of around 50,000 clones listed, roughly four fifths are singletons. The CDR3 runs to 13 residues. CDR1 is MNHNS and CDR2 is SASEGT in the germline V gene. V was clipped by 6 bases and J by 5 bases, with 11 bases between them. Noted time point: pretreatment peripheral blood. The V call is TRBV6-1, the J call TRBJ1-5, with D tentatively TRBD1 (6 bases). Sequences were derived from PBMCs, sampled around atezolizumab (anti-PD-L1) treatment. This clonotype originated in a man aged 50 or older with urothelial cancer. The CDR3, as DNA: TGTGCCAGCAGGGTCCACAGGGATCAGCCCCAGCATTTT. This translates into CASRVHRDQPQHF.